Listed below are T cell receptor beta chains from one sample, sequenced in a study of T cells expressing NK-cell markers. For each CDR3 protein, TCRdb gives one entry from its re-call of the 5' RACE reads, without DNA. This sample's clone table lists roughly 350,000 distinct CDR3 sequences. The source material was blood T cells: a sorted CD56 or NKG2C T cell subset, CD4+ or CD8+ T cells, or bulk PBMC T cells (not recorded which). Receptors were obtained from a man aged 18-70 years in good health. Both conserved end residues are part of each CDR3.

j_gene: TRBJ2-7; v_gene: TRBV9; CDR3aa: CASSPRTSSYEQYF
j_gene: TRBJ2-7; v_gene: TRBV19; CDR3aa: CASSMTGGIVYEQYF
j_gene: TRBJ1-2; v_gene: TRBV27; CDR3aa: CASSTGLAGGYTF
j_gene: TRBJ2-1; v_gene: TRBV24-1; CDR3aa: CATSDFSAQGNEQFF
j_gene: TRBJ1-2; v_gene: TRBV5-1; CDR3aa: CASSTGLYGYTF
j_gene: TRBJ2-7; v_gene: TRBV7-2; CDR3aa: CASSFSPLTNLGSYEQYF
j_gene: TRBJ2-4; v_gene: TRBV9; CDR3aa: CAPTDPKNIQYF
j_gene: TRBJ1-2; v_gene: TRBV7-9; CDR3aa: CASSPDRGLGYTF
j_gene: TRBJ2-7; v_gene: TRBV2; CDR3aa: CASRGRGAVTSEQYF
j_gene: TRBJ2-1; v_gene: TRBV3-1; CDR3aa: CASRRSGGEGEQFF
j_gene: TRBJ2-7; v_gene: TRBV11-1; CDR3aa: CASKREPGLANLEQYF
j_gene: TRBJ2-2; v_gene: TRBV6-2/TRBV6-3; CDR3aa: CASRTTGSTGELFF
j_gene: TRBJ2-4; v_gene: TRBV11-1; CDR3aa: CASSHHIGQGEAKNIQYF
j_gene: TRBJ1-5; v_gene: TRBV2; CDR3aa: CASSAGRQPQHF
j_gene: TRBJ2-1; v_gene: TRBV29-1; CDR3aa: CSVAPSGTFNEQFF
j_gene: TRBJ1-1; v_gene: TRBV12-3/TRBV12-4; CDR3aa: CASSNRQGNTEAFF
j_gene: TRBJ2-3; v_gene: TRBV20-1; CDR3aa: CSARIGGHASTDTQYF
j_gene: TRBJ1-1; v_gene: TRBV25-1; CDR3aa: CASRRTGGMVTEAFF
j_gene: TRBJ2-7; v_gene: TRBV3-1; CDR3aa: CASSQYRAAYEQYF
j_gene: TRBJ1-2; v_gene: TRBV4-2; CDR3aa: CASSQVTTGYGYTF
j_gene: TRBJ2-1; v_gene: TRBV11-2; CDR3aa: CASSLGLAGRFSYNEQFF
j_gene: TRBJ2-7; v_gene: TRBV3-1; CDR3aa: CATTRTGGYEQYF
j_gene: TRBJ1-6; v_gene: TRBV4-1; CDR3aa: CASSLYTGYNSPLHF
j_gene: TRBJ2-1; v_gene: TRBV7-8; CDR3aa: CASSLVGGGRNEQFF
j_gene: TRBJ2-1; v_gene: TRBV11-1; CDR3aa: CASSWRTGSSIGYNEQFF
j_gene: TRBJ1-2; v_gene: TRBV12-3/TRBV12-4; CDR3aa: CASSNPGQGKSGYTF
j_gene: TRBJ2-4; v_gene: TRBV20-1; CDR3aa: CSASRQAKNIQYF
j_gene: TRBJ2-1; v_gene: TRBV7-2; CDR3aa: CASSLGRGMGYNEQFF
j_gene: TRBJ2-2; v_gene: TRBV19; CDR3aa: CASSIRLVTGELFF
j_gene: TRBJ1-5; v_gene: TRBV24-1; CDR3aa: CATSDETNQPQHF
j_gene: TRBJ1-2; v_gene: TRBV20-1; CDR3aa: CTSPGVVSSYGYTF
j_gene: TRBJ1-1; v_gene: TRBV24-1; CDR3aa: CATTTGKWGNTEAFF
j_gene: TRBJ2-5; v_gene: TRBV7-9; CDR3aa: CASNRRAQGETQYF
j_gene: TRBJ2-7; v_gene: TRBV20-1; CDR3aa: CSADRVNRYEQYF
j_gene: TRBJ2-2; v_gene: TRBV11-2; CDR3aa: CARDRDRGDYGELFF
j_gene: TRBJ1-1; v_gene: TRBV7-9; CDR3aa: CASSSGDRANTEAFF
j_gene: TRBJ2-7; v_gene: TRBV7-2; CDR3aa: CASSLRTEAGEQYF
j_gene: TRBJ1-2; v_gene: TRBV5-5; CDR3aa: CASSLVSGNYGYTF
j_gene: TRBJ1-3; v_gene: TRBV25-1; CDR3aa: CASSESPDSGNTIYF
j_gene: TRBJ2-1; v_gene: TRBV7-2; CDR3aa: CASSSLGYNEQFF
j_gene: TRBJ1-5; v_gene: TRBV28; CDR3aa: CASREGSNQPQHF
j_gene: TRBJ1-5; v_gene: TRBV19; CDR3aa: CASSIAAEINQPQHF